A single sample is the source of the 30 T cell receptor beta chains below, sequenced in a study of blood T cell repertoires in COVID-19. The method was immunoSEQ multiplex PCR; TCRdb's version includes in-frame clones alone and lacks a portion of them. The sample includes roughly 200,000 clones, about 82% of them seen just once. The specimen sequenced was PBMCs or T cells enriched from blood (not recorded which). Source of these receptors: a woman in her 30s who had recovered from COVID-19.

This clone has a handful of counts. This chain joins TRBV19 and TRBJ2-7, with 7 bases aligning to TRBD2. The germline CDR1 and CDR2 sequences are LNHDA and SQIVND (reference sequence). V trimming: 5 bases; J trimming: 5 bases; junction bases outside the gene matches: 6. The CDR3 runs 13 residues. The CDR3 is CASSVRGGDEQYF. CDR3 DNA sequence: TGTGCCAGTAGTGTTCGGGGAGGGGACGAGCAGTACTTC.

In its sample, this clone was seen a few times. The chain links TRBV6-5 to TRBJ2-1, with D tentatively TRBD2 (6 bases). Germline V gives CDR1 MNHEY, CDR2 SVGAGI. V was trimmed by 7 bases and J by 0 bases, leaving 10 bases between them. The CDR3 covers 14 residues. This chain's CDR3 is CASTRGSSYNEQFF. DNA for the CDR3: TGTGCCAGCACACGGGGGAGCTCCTACAATGAGCAGTTCTTC.

This chain links TRBV5-1 with TRBJ2-1, with 11 nucleotides matching TRBD2. The V and J ends lost 4 bases and 5 bases, in that order; junction bases with no gene match: 2. The CDR3 extends over 14 amino acids. Germline V gene sequence: CDR1 SGHRS, CDR2 YFSETQ. The CDR3 sequence is CASSELAGDNEQFF. In nucleotides, the CDR3 is TGCGCCAGCAGCGAACTAGCGGGGGACAATGAGCAGTTCTTC.

The chain joins TRBV10-3 to TRBJ1-2; 8 nucleotides align to TRBD1. V gave up 3 bases and J gave up 7 bases; unmatched junction bases: 10. The CDR3 is 15 residues long. The germline gives CDR1 ENHRY, CDR2 SYGVKD. The DNA of the CDR3 is TGTGCCATCAGTGATAGGGGCGGACAGGGCGTTGGCTACACCTTC. Its protein product is CAISDRGGQGVGYTF.

The chain joins TRBV28 to TRBJ2-2; unclear D gene. This CDR3 is 13 amino acids long. V lost 1 base to trimming and J lost 6 bases, with 6 bases between them. The germline V gene encodes CDR1 MDHEN and CDR2 SYDVKM. CDR3 region: CASSLLVPGELFF. The CDR3 nucleotides are TGTGCCAGCAGTTTATTAGTGCCCGGGGAGCTGTTTTTT.

This clone was seen only once. The V and J genes are TRBV3-1 (or the pseudogene TRBV3-2) and TRBJ2-1; the match to TRBD2 covers 9 bases. The CDR3 consists of 17 residues. Germline lookup yields CDR1 LGHDT and CDR2 YNNKEL (reference sequence). J lost 7 bases, V lost 0 bases, and 10 bases had no gene match. The CDR3 reads CASSQDPASGIGNEQFF. CDR3 DNA: TGTGCCAGCAGCCAAGACCCCGCTAGCGGGATAGGAAATGAGCAGTTCTTC.

The J gene is TRBJ2-7, the V gene TRBV25-1, with D possibly being TRBD2 (5 bases). Germline assignment: CDR1 MGHDK and CDR2 SYGVNS. Trimming left V 3 bases short and J 5 bases short, with 11 bases between. The CDR3 totals 13 residues. The CDR3 bases are TGTGCCAGCAGTGATCTGGGAGTTGACGAGCAGTACTTC. Translation: CASSDLGVDEQYF.

The chain links TRBV28 to TRBJ2-3; D is unresolved. Looked up from germline, CDR1 is MDHEN and CDR2 is SYDVKM. The V and J ends lost 3 bases and 5 bases respectively, with 12 bases between them. This CDR3 comprises 14 residues. CDR3 region: CASSLAVVGDTQYF. CDR3 in DNA: TGTGCCAGCAGTTTGGCGGTTGTGGGAGATACGCAGTATTTT. Variable domain in full (rest from reference TRBV28 and TRBJ2-3): DVKVTQSSRYLVKRTGEKVFLECVQDMDHENMFWYRQDPGLGLRLIYFSYDVKMKEKGDIPEGYSVSREKKERFSLILESASTNQTSMYLCASSLAVVGDTQYFGPGTRLTVL.

The chain joins TRBV9 to TRBJ2-1; the match to TRBD1 covers 9 bases. The CDR3 extends over 17 amino acids. Germline CDR1 reads SGDLS; CDR2 reads YYNGEE. The V and J ends lost 0 bases and 0 bases, in that order; junction bases with no gene match: 4. CDR3 residues: CASSVALDRGSYNEQFF. CDR3 sequence (DNA): TGTGCCAGCAGCGTAGCCCTGGACAGGGGCTCCTACAATGAGCAGTTCTTC.

The J gene is TRBJ2-2, the V gene TRBV10-3, with unresolved D. V lost 2 bases to trimming and J lost 1 base, with 5 bases between them. Germline assignment: CDR1 ENHRY and CDR2 SYGVKD. The CDR3 runs 14 residues. The CDR3 nucleotides read TGTGCCATCAGTGAGCACGGGAACACCGGGGAGCTGTTTTTT. The encoded protein is CAISEHGNTGELFF.

A single count supports this clone. The chain joins TRBV5-1 to TRBJ2-7; 10 positions agree with TRBD1. V trimming: 4 bases; J trimming: 2 bases; junction bases outside the gene matches: 6. CDR3 length: 15 amino acids. Germline V lookup: CDR1 SGHRS, CDR2 YFSETQ. The CDR3 here is CASSPGQGRTYEQYF. The DNA for the CDR3 is TGCGCCAGCAGCCCGGGACAGGGGCGTACCTACGAGCAGTACTTC.

The V and J genes are TRBV4-2 and TRBJ2-1; 7 nucleotides match TRBD2. V was pared by 0 bases and J by 4 bases, with 6 bases of the junction left unmatched. CDR3 length: 16 residues. The V gene's germline CDR1 is LGHNA and CDR2 YNFKEQ. The CDR3 is CASSQDWGGLYNEQFF. The DNA of the CDR3 is TGTGCCAGCAGCCAAGATTGGGGAGGGCTGTACAATGAGCAGTTCTTC.

The chain recombines TRBV6-2 or TRBV6-3 with TRBJ1-1; D unresolved. Trimming shortened V by 4 bases and J by 7 bases, and 10 bases separated the two germline ends. The CDR3 extends over 12 amino acids. CDR1 is MNHEY, CDR2 SVGEGT, per germline. As DNA, the CDR3 is TGTGCCAGCAGTTCAACACGGGGTGAAGCTTTCTTT. It encodes CASSSTRGEAFF.

V usage is TRBV6-5 and J usage is TRBJ2-7, with 9 bases aligning to TRBD1. Germline V gene sequence: CDR1 MNHEY, CDR2 SVGAGI. There are 14 residues in the CDR3. Trimming cost V 5 bases and J 1 base; bases outside gene matches: 3. The CDR3 nucleotides read TGTGCCAGCAGTACCGGGACAGGGTCCTACGAGCAGTACTTC. It encodes CASSTGTGSYEQYF.

The chain carries TRBV6-5 and TRBJ2-7; 12 nucleotides line up with TRBD1. The V gene end was trimmed by 5 bases and the J gene end by 5 bases; junction bases not matched to a gene: 7. The germline V gene has CDR1 MNHEY and CDR2 SVGAGI. The CDR3 has 15 amino acids. CDR3 sequence reads: CASSQPGQGANEQYF. The DNA for the CDR3 is TGTGCCAGCAGTCAGCCGGGACAGGGGGCGAACGAGCAGTACTTC.

The V gene is TRBV3-1 (or the pseudogene TRBV3-2), the J gene TRBJ2-7; D is perhaps TRBD1 (5 bases). Germline lookup yields CDR1 LGHDT and CDR2 YNNKEL (reference sequence). CDR3 length: 15 residues. V lost 0 bases, J lost 4 bases, and 13 bases lay in between. The CDR3 bases are TGTGCCAGCAGCCAAGAAGGCACTGGGGCTTACGAGCAGTACTTC. Translating gives CASSQEGTGAYEQYF.

The rearrangement uses TRBV7-9 and TRBJ1-1; 8 nucleotides match TRBD1. The CDR3 loop spans 14 amino acids. Germline CDR1 and CDR2: SEHNR and FQNEAQ (reference sequence). Trimming cost V 8 bases and J 3 bases; bases outside gene matches: 8. In DNA form, the CDR3 reads TGTGCCAGCGGGCAGGGGGCGTTGGACACTGAAGCTTTCTTT. Protein product: CASGQGALDTEAFF.

The CDR3 DNA sequence: TGTGCCAGCAGCTTATACCGGGACTACTCCTACGAGCAGTACTTC. The encoded protein is CASSLYRDYSYEQYF. This chain uses TRBV5-5 with TRBJ2-7, with 7 bases lining up with TRBD2. J gave up 0 bases and V 2 bases, and 5 bases lay outside the gene matches. This CDR3 comprises 15 residues. Germline loops: CDR1 SGHKS, CDR2 YYEKEE (reference sequence). The variable domain in full, completed from reference TRBV5-5 and TRBJ2-7, reads DAGVTQSPTHLIKTRGQQVTLRCSPISGHKSVSWYQQVLGQGPQFIFQYYEKEERGRGNFPDRFSARQFPNYSSELNVNALLLGDSALYLCASSLYRDYSYEQYFGPGTRLTVT.

The chain joins TRBV24-1 to TRBJ1-2, with 7 bases that match TRBD1. The J segment lost 0 bases and the V segment lost 3 bases, leaving 6 bases of the junction unmatched. There are 16 residues in the CDR3. The germline CDR1 and CDR2 sequences are KGHDR and SFDVKD. The chain's CDR3 is CATSDATGTSNYGYTF. DNA for the CDR3: TGTGCCACCAGTGATGCGACAGGGACCTCTAACTATGGCTACACCTTC.

Details on this clone: Other DNA sequences in this specimen translate into the identical CDR3. The CDR3 sequence: CASSRDSYEQYF. CDR3 nucleotide sequence: TGCGCCAGCAGCAGGGACAGCTACGAGCAGTACTTC. The chain combines TRBV5-1 with TRBJ2-7; 7 nucleotides match TRBD1. CDR1 SGHRS and CDR2 YFSETQ come from the germline V gene. The CDR3 is 12 amino acids. After removal of 4 bases from V and 3 bases from J, the junction contained 1 base not matched to a gene.

The V and J genes are TRBV5-4 and TRBJ2-1; 13 bases are shared with TRBD2. V lost 4 bases and J lost 7; bases outside the gene matches: 14. CDR1 SGHNT and CDR2 YYREEE come from the germline V gene (reference sequence). The CDR3 extends over 18 amino acids. CDR3: CASSRETSGRPLGNEQFF. DNA of the CDR3: TGTGCCAGCAGCCGAGAGACTAGCGGGAGGCCTCTAGGGAATGAGCAGTTCTTC.

This chain joins TRBV3-1 (or the pseudogene TRBV3-2) and TRBJ2-7; D not certain. Germline values: CDR1 LGHDT, CDR2 YNNKEL (reference sequence). V lost 1 base and J 5 bases, leaving 9 bases between the germline ends. The CDR3 extends over 13 amino acids. The CDR3 is CASSQAGVDEQYF. The DNA for the CDR3 is TGTGCCAGCAGCCAAGCTGGAGTTGACGAGCAGTACTTC.

The chain has TRBV14 and TRBJ2-1; TRBD2 matches at 7 bases. The CDR3 has 16 residues. Trimming cost V 0 bases and J 14 bases; bases outside gene matches: 16. Germline V gene sequence: CDR1 SGHDN, CDR2 FVKESK. The CDR3 nucleotides read TGTGCCAGCAGCCAAGATGCGAGGGAGGGCCCTTATAGAGAGTTCTTC. Residues: CASSQDAREGPYREFF.

The V gene is TRBV18, the J gene TRBJ2-6; weak D call: TRBD1 (5 bases). The CDR3 is 17 residues long. Trimming pared 5 bases from V and 2 bases from J, leaving 16 bases between. From germline, CDR1 is KGHSH and CDR2 LQKENI. The CDR3 nucleotides are TGTGCCAGCTCATCGCAACTATCAGGGCCTGGGGCCAACGTCCTGACTTTC. It encodes CASSSQLSGPGANVLTF.

The chain links TRBV7-2 to TRBJ2-5, with D perhaps matching TRBD2 (5 bases). Germline-derived CDR1 and CDR2 are SGHTA and FQGNSA. The CDR3 length is 14 residues. The V end lost 2 bases, the J end lost 5 bases, and 12 bases lay between the germline ends. CDR3 in DNA: TGTGCCAGCAGCTTAAGCGGCTACCTGGAGACCCAGTACTTC. Amino acid sequence: CASSLSGYLETQYF. The full variable domain, rest sourced from reference TRBV7-2 and TRBJ2-5, is GAGVSQSPSNKVTEKGKDVELRCDPISGHTALYWYRQSLGQGLEFLIYFQGNSAPDKSGLPSDRFSAERTGGSVSTLTIQRTQQEDSAVYLCASSLSGYLETQYFGPGTRLLVL.

The rearrangement links TRBV30 to TRBJ2-7; no definite D call. V lost 0 bases to trimming and J lost 4 bases, with 4 bases between them. CDR1 is GTSNPN, CDR2 SVGIG, per germline (reference sequence). The CDR3 sequence is 11 residues long. CDR3 amino acids: CAWSVQYEQYF. The DNA for the CDR3 is TGTGCCTGGAGTGTTCAGTACGAGCAGTACTTC.

The chain has TRBV18 and TRBJ2-7; D remains unclear. Germline V gene data show CDR1 as KGHSH and CDR2 as LQKENI. V was clipped by 3 bases and J by 5 bases, with 8 bases between them. The CDR3 spans 12 residues. CDR3 protein: CASSPTLDEQYF. The CDR3 region has the DNA TGTGCCAGCTCACCGACACTTGACGAGCAGTACTTC.

This chain joins TRBV28 and TRBJ2-5, with 10 bases aligning to TRBD2. This CDR3 is 16 amino acids long. CDR1 and CDR2 from the germline V gene are MDHEN and SYDVKM. V shed 4 bases, J shed 5 bases, and the junction held 10 bases outside the gene matches. Written as DNA, the CDR3 is TGTGCCAGCAGTTCCCCGACTAGCGGGTGGGGGGAGACCCAGTACTTC. This gives the protein CASSSPTSGWGETQYF.

V gene TRBV4-2 combines with J gene TRBJ2-7; tentative D call: TRBD2 (5 bases). This CDR3 has 14 amino acids. The V gene's germline CDR1 is LGHNA and CDR2 YNFKEQ. Trimming pared 0 bases from V and 3 bases from J, leaving 9 bases between. CDR3 amino acids: CASSQEGSVYEQYF. For the CDR3, the DNA is TGTGCCAGCAGCCAAGAGGGTAGCGTCTACGAGCAGTACTTC.

The V gene is TRBV2, the J gene TRBJ2-4; D possibly corresponds to TRBD2 (6 bases). V lost 4 bases and J lost 6, with 16 bases in between. From germline, CDR1 is SNHLY and CDR2 FYNNEI. The CDR3 consists of 15 residues. CDR3 sequence reads: CASSVGAGWGNIQYF. For the CDR3, the DNA is TGTGCCAGCAGTGTCGGGGCGGGATGGGGAAACATTCAGTACTTC.